The clone carrying this TCR beta chain was seen only once. What it recognizes is unknown. The data derive from a study of OX40 agonist ivuxolimab in advanced cancers. Study-level information: At doses from 0.01 to 10 mg/kg, patients were given intravenous ivuxolimab every 2 weeks. General study results and limits: Dosing at 0.1 to 3.0 mg/kg was accompanied by clonal expansion of CD4+ and CD8+ blood T cells by week 6. People who partly responded at 0.1-3.0 mg/kg had some of the least clonal expansion seen.

Sequencing was performed with immunoSEQ multiplex PCR; in TCRdb, only in-frame clones are kept and a portion is missing. The repertoire holds just over 20,000 clones, with over 75% as singletons. This CDR3 is built from 14 residues. The trim removed 8 bases at V and 2 bases at J, leaving 5 bases unmatched. Germline CDR1 reads MGHRA; CDR2 reads YSYEKL. Baseline, cycle 4 day 1, and cycle 7 day 1 were the blood sampling points. Material: CD4+ or CD8+ T cells sorted from blood, obtained in a trial of the OX40 agonist ivuxolimab. The chain couples TRBV4-1 to TRBJ2-5, with 10 nucleotides matching TRBD2. This receptor was identified in an adult with an advanced solid tumor such as melanoma, head and neck, liver or kidney cancer. CDR3 coding DNA: TGCGCCAGCGGGCCTAGCGGGGGTCAAGAGACCCAGTACTTC. Translation: CASGPSGGQETQYF.